Listed below are T cell receptor beta chains from one sample, sequenced in a study of shared clonotypes between healthy human individuals. Repertoires were generated with immunoSEQ multiplex PCR, while TCRdb's copy carries only in-frame clones and drops some. Of some 1 million clones listed, about 70% are singletons. Sequencing was carried out using memory CD4+ T cells sorted from blood. The receptors were sampled from a man in his late teens or twenties in good health. Both conserved end residues are part of each CDR3. The order of the fields is V gene, J gene, D gene, clone size, CDR3 length, CDR3 DNA, CDR3 protein. A D gene is named only where the DNA matches it firmly. Part of the rows lack a size; the others show once, few, many or a class for expanded clones.

v_call: TRBV4-3; j_call: TRBJ2-7; d_call: TRBD2; clone_size: NA; cdr3_length: 14; cdr3_nt: TGCGCCAGCAGCCAAGAAGCGGGAGTAGGCGAGCAGTACTTC; cdr3_aa: CASSQEAGVGEQYF
v_call: TRBV30; j_call: TRBJ1-4; d_call: NA; clone_size: NA; cdr3_length: 15; cdr3_nt: TGTGCCTGGGGGGAAAACAGGGCAACTAATGAAAAACTGTTTTTT; cdr3_aa: CAWGENRATNEKLFF
v_call: TRBV29-1; j_call: TRBJ1-1; d_call: NA; clone_size: NA; cdr3_length: 13; cdr3_nt: TGCAGCGTTGAAGAGGGGGGGAGGACTGAAGCTTTCTTT; cdr3_aa: CSVEEGGRTEAFF
v_call: TRBV27; j_call: TRBJ1-5; d_call: NA; clone_size: many; cdr3_length: 13; cdr3_nt: TGTGCCAGCAAGGGCCAGGGGAATCAGCCCCAGCATTTT; cdr3_aa: CASKGQGNQPQHF
v_call: TRBV5-6; j_call: TRBJ2-5; d_call: NA; clone_size: NA; cdr3_length: 16; cdr3_nt: TGTGCCAGCAGCTTGGAGTTCTCGGAGGGGCTGCAGACCCAGTACTTC; cdr3_aa: CASSLEFSEGLQTQYF
v_call: TRBV7-8; j_call: TRBJ2-7; d_call: NA; clone_size: many; cdr3_length: 15; cdr3_nt: TGTGCCAGCAGCTTGGTGACGGGGAGCTCCTACGAGCAGTACTTC; cdr3_aa: CASSLVTGSSYEQYF
v_call: TRBV18; j_call: TRBJ2-7; d_call: TRBD2; clone_size: NA; cdr3_length: 14; cdr3_nt: TGTGCCAGCTCTCAGACTAGCGGGGCCTACGAGCAGTACTTC; cdr3_aa: CASSQTSGAYEQYF
v_call: TRBV30; j_call: TRBJ1-3; d_call: NA; clone_size: NA; cdr3_length: 14; cdr3_nt: TGTGCCTACCAAGGGGGAGGCGGTGGAAACACCATATATTTT; cdr3_aa: CAYQGGGGGNTIYF
v_call: TRBV4-3; j_call: TRBJ1-1; d_call: TRBD1; clone_size: NA; cdr3_length: 19; cdr3_nt: TGCGCCAGCAGCCAAGGATGGATGGACAGGGGGCTCTCGTACACTGAAGCTTTCTTT; cdr3_aa: CASSQGWMDRGLSYTEAFF
v_call: TRBV7-9; j_call: TRBJ1-2; d_call: TRBD1; clone_size: NA; cdr3_length: 14; cdr3_nt: TGTGCCAGCCCCCGGGGACAGGGGAAAGATGGCTACACCTTC; cdr3_aa: CASPRGQGKDGYTF
v_call: TRBV5-1; j_call: TRBJ2-5; d_call: TRBD1; clone_size: NA; cdr3_length: 15; cdr3_nt: TGCGCCAGCAGCTTAGCCGGGACAGTCCAAGAGACCCAGTACTTC; cdr3_aa: CASSLAGTVQETQYF
v_call: TRBV7-9; j_call: TRBJ2-7; d_call: NA; clone_size: NA; cdr3_length: 16; cdr3_nt: TGTGCCAGCAGCTCTCGCGGTGGGCACGACCGAGGCGAGCAGTACTTC; cdr3_aa: CASSSRGGHDRGEQYF
v_call: TRBV30; j_call: TRBJ2-2; d_call: NA; clone_size: NA; cdr3_length: 14; cdr3_nt: TGTGCCTGGAGTACCAGGGCGAACACCGGGGAGCTGTTTTTT; cdr3_aa: CAWSTRANTGELFF
v_call: TRBV10-3; j_call: TRBJ2-5; d_call: NA; clone_size: once; cdr3_length: 14; cdr3_nt: TGTGCCATCAGTCCCGGAGGTAGCGTGGAGACCCAGTACTTC; cdr3_aa: CAISPGGSVETQYF
v_call: TRBV5-1; j_call: TRBJ2-1; d_call: TRBD2; clone_size: NA; cdr3_length: 20; cdr3_nt: TGCGCCAGCAGCTTGAGAGGAGCTAGCGGAATAATAAGCTCCTACAATGAGCAGTTCTTC; cdr3_aa: CASSLRGASGIISSYNEQFF
v_call: TRBV10-3; j_call: TRBJ1-2; d_call: NA; clone_size: NA; cdr3_length: 13; cdr3_nt: TGTGCCACCTACGACACCAGGGAGGATGGCTACACCTTC; cdr3_aa: CATYDTREDGYTF
v_call: TRBV5-1; j_call: TRBJ2-5; d_call: TRBD2; clone_size: NA; cdr3_length: 14; cdr3_nt: TGCGCCAGCAGCCCAGGGAGCGGGAAAGAGACCCAGTACTTC; cdr3_aa: CASSPGSGKETQYF
v_call: TRBV5-1; j_call: TRBJ2-7; d_call: TRBD1; clone_size: NA; cdr3_length: 14; cdr3_nt: TGCGCCAGCAGGCCGACAGGGGGGTCCTACGAGCAGTACTTC; cdr3_aa: CASRPTGGSYEQYF
v_call: TRBV5-1; j_call: TRBJ2-5; d_call: NA; clone_size: NA; cdr3_length: 14; cdr3_nt: TGCGCCAGCAGCTTGGCGGTGGTTGGAGAGACCCAGTACTTC; cdr3_aa: CASSLAVVGETQYF
v_call: TRBV7-2; j_call: TRBJ1-2; d_call: NA; clone_size: NA; cdr3_length: 16; cdr3_nt: TGTGCCAGCAGCTTATTGGGGTCCTCCGCTAACTATGGCTACACCTTC; cdr3_aa: CASSLLGSSANYGYTF
v_call: TRBV10-1; j_call: TRBJ2-2; d_call: NA; clone_size: many; cdr3_length: 13; cdr3_nt: TGCGCCAGCAGTTGGCAGCGGTCCGGGGAGCTGTTTTTT; cdr3_aa: CASSWQRSGELFF
v_call: TRBV6-5; j_call: TRBJ2-7; d_call: TRBD1; clone_size: NA; cdr3_length: 15; cdr3_nt: TGTGCCAGCAGTTACTTTACAGGGGGCTCCTACGAGCAGTACTTC; cdr3_aa: CASSYFTGGSYEQYF
v_call: TRBV4-1; j_call: TRBJ1-6; d_call: NA; clone_size: few; cdr3_length: 14; cdr3_nt: TGCGCCAGCAGCCAGGGATGGGGGCCCTCACCCCTCCACTTT; cdr3_aa: CASSQGWGPSPLHF
v_call: TRBV25-1; j_call: TRBJ1-1; d_call: NA; clone_size: NA; cdr3_length: 14; cdr3_nt: TGTGCCAGCACCCGCGGGGATGGGAACACTGAAGCTTTCTTT; cdr3_aa: CASTRGDGNTEAFF
v_call: TRBV5-1; j_call: TRBJ2-5; d_call: TRBD1; clone_size: NA; cdr3_length: 15; cdr3_nt: TGCGCCAGCACAGGCAGAAAACAGGGGGGAGAGACCCAGTACTTC; cdr3_aa: CASTGRKQGGETQYF
v_call: TRBV10-3; j_call: TRBJ1-4; d_call: NA; clone_size: many; cdr3_length: 13; cdr3_nt: TGTGCCATCAGTTCAGCAGGTTGGGAAAAACTGTTTTTT; cdr3_aa: CAISSAGWEKLFF
v_call: TRBV6-1; j_call: TRBJ2-7; d_call: NA; clone_size: NA; cdr3_length: 16; cdr3_nt: TGTGCCAGCAGTGAAGCGGGCCGCGGAGGGGGGTACGAGCAGTACTTC; cdr3_aa: CASSEAGRGGGYEQYF
v_call: TRBV18; j_call: TRBJ2-7; d_call: NA; clone_size: NA; cdr3_length: 16; cdr3_nt: TGTGCCAGCTCACTGTCGAGGGTCCGGGGCGGCTACGAGCAGTACTTC; cdr3_aa: CASSLSRVRGGYEQYF
v_call: TRBV6-5; j_call: TRBJ2-2; d_call: NA; clone_size: NA; cdr3_length: 15; cdr3_nt: TGTGCCAGCAGTCGTAGCAGATCGAACACCGGGGAGCTGTTTTTT; cdr3_aa: CASSRSRSNTGELFF
v_call: TRBV7-6; j_call: TRBJ2-5; d_call: NA; clone_size: NA; cdr3_length: 14; cdr3_nt: TGTGCCAGCAGCCATCCCTATCGTCGGGAGACCCAGTACTTC; cdr3_aa: CASSHPYRRETQYF
v_call: TRBV19; j_call: TRBJ2-3; d_call: NA; clone_size: NA; cdr3_length: 15; cdr3_nt: TGTGCCAGTACCCCGACGAGGGGGAGCACAGATACGCAGTATTTT; cdr3_aa: CASTPTRGSTDTQYF
v_call: TRBV6-1; j_call: TRBJ2-7; d_call: NA; clone_size: NA; cdr3_length: 15; cdr3_nt: TGTGCCAGCAGTGAAGCGTACCAGGGGAGGAACGAGCAGTACTTC; cdr3_aa: CASSEAYQGRNEQYF